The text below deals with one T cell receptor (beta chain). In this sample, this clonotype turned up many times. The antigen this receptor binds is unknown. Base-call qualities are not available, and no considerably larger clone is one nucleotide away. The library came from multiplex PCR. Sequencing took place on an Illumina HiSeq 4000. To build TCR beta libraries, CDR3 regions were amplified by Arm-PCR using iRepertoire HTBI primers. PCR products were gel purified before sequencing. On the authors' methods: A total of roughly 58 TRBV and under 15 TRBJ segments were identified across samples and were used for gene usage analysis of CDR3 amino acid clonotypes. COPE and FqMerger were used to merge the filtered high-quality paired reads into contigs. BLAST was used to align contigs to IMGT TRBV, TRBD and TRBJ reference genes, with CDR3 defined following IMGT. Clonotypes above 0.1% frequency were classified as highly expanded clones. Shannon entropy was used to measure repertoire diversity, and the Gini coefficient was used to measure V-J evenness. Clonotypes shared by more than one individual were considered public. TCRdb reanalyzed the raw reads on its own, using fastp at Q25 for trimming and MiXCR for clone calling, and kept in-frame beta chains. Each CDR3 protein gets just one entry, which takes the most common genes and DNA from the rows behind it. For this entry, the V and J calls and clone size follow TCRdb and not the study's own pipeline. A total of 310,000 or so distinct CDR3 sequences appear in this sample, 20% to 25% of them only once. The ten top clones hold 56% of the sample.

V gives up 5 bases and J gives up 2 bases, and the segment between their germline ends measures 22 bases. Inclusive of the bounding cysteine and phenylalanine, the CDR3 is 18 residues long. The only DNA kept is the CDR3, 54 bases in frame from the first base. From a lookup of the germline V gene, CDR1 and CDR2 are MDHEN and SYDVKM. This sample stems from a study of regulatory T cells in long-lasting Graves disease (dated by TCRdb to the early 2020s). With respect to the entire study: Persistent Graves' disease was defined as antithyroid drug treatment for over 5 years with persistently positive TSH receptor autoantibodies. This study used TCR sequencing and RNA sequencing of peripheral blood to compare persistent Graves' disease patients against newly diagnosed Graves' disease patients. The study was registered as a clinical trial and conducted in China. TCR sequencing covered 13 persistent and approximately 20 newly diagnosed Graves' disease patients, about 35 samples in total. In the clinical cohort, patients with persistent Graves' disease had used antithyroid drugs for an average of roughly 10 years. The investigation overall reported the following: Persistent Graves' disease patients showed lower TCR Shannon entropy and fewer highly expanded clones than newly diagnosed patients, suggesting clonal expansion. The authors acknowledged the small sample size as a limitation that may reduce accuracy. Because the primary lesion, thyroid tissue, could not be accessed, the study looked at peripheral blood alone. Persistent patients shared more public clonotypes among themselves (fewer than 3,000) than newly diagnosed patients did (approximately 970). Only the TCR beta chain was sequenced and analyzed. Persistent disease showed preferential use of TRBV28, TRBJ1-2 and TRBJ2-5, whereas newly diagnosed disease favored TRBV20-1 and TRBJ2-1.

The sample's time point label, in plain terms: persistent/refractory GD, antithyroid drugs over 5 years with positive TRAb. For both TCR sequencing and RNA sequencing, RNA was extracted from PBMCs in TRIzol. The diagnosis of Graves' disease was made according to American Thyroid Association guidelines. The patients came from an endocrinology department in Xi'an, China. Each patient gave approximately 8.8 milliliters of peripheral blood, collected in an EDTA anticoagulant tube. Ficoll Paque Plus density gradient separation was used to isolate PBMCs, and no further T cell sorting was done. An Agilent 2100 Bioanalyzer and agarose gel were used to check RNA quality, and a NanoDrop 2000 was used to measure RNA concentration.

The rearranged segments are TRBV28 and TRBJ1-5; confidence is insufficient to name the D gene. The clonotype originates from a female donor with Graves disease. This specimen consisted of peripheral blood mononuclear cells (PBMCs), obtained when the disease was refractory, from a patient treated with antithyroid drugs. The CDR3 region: CASSPWSGLVVGNQPQHF. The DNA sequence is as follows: TGTGCCAGCAGTCCTTGGTCGGGCCTCGTTGTTGGCAATCAGCCCCAGCATTTT.